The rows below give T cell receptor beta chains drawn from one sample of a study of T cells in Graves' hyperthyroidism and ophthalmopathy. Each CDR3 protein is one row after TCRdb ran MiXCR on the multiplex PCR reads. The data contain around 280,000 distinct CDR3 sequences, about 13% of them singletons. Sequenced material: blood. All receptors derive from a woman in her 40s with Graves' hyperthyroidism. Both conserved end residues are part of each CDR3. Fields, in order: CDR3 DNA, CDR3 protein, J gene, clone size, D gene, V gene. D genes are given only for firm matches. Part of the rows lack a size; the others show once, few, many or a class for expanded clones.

DNA: TGCAGTGCTAGCCCCTCAGGTACCACTGAAGCTTTCTTT; CDR3: CSASPSGTTEAFF; J: TRBJ1-1; size: many; D: NA; V: TRBV20-1
DNA: TGTGCCAGCAGCCATTGGGGCTCAGGGAACATGAACACTGAAGCTTTCTTT; CDR3: CASSHWGSGNMNTEAFF; J: TRBJ1-1; size: few; D: NA; V: TRBV3-1
DNA: TGCAGTACAGGGGACACGAACACTGAAGCTTTCTTT; CDR3: CSTGDTNTEAFF; J: TRBJ1-1; size: many; D: TRBD1; V: TRBV29-1
DNA: TGTGCCAGCGGGATACAGGGGGAAGCTTTCTTT; CDR3: CASGIQGEAFF; J: TRBJ1-1; size: few; D: TRBD1; V: TRBV12-3/TRBV12-4
DNA: TGTGCCAGCAGCAAGGACAGAACCTTAAACAATGAGCAGTTCTTC; CDR3: CASSKDRTLNNEQFF; J: TRBJ2-1; size: few; D: NA; V: TRBV7-2
DNA: TGTGCCAGCAGTACAACCGGGACAGGGGTTGGCTACACCTTC; CDR3: CASSTTGTGVGYTF; J: TRBJ1-2; size: few; D: TRBD1; V: TRBV25-1
DNA: TGCAGCGTTGAAATAGGCTACGAGCAGTACTTC; CDR3: CSVEIGYEQYF; J: TRBJ2-7; size: NA; D: NA; V: TRBV29-1
DNA: TGTGCCAGCAGTGACATCTCCCGGGCCAACGGTGAGCAGTTCTTC; CDR3: CASSDISRANGEQFF; J: TRBJ2-1; size: many; D: NA; V: TRBV25-1
DNA: TGTGCCACCACCAAACGAGGTACCCAAGAGACCCAGTACTTC; CDR3: CATTKRGTQETQYF; J: TRBJ2-5; size: few; D: NA; V: TRBV15
DNA: TGTGCCAGCAGCCCGTCCATGGATCAGCCCCAGCATTTT; CDR3: CASSPSMDQPQHF; J: TRBJ1-5; size: many; D: NA; V: TRBV7-2
DNA: TGTGCCACCAGTGACCCGCGGACAGCCTCCTACGAGCAGTACTTC; CDR3: CATSDPRTASYEQYF; J: TRBJ2-7; size: many; D: NA; V: TRBV24-1
DNA: TGTGCCAGCAGTTTAAGAGGACAGGCCAACTATGGCTACACCTTC; CDR3: CASSLRGQANYGYTF; J: TRBJ1-2; size: many; D: TRBD1; V: TRBV6-1
DNA: TGTGCCAGCAGGCGGCCGAAGTCCCGAAACACCTTC; CDR3: CASRRPKSRNTF; J: TRBJ1-2; size: many; D: NA; V: TRBV28
DNA: TGTGCCAGCAGCCTCCTGTTAACTAGCACAGGTACGCAGTATTTT; CDR3: CASSLLLTSTGTQYF; J: TRBJ2-3; size: few; D: NA; V: TRBV3-1
DNA: TGCAGCGTTCAGGAGGTTGGCTACACCTTC; CDR3: CSVQEVGYTF; J: TRBJ1-2; size: many; D: NA; V: TRBV29-1
DNA: TGTGCCACCCTCGACTTCAGCTCCTACGAGCAGTACTTC; CDR3: CATLDFSSYEQYF; J: TRBJ2-7; size: many; D: NA; V: TRBV28
DNA: TGTGCCAGCAGACCAGACGGGACAGGGGCGAATGGCTACACCTTC; CDR3: CASRPDGTGANGYTF; J: TRBJ1-2; size: many; D: TRBD1; V: TRBV5-8
DNA: TGTGCCAGCAGTTTATTGGGGTCCGGGGACGACATCACCGGGGAGCTGTTTTTT; CDR3: CASSLLGSGDDITGELFF; J: TRBJ2-2; size: many; D: NA; V: TRBV27
DNA: TGTGCCAGCAGCCCTGGGACTAGCGGAAGCACAGATACGCAGTATTTT; CDR3: CASSPGTSGSTDTQYF; J: TRBJ2-3; size: many; D: TRBD2; V: TRBV7-2
DNA: TGTGCCTGGACTCAGGGGTGGGGGGCTGAAGCTTTCTTT; CDR3: CAWTQGWGAEAFF; J: TRBJ1-1; size: NA; D: NA; V: TRBV30
DNA: TGTGCCAGCAGCTGGGGACAGGGCCGGACTGAAGCTTTCTTT; CDR3: CASSWGQGRTEAFF; J: TRBJ1-1; size: many; D: TRBD1; V: TRBV5-5
DNA: TGTGCCAGCGGAGGTATCGGCGGGTACCAAGAGACCCAGTACTTC; CDR3: CASGGIGGYQETQYF; J: TRBJ2-5; size: many; D: NA; V: TRBV27
DNA: TGTGCTAAAGGGGACAGGACCTCCTACGAGCAGTACTTC; CDR3: CAKGDRTSYEQYF; J: TRBJ2-7; size: few; D: TRBD1; V: TRBV19
DNA: TGTGCCAGCAGCCTGGTTTTGGGGGGCTTCGCTGAAGCTTTCTTT; CDR3: CASSLVLGGFAEAFF; J: TRBJ1-1; size: many; D: NA; V: TRBV28
DNA: TGTGCCAGCAGCCAAGGGGCCAGGAGTTGGCGGGAGCAGTACTTC; CDR3: CASSQGARSWREQYF; J: TRBJ2-7; size: many; D: NA; V: TRBV3-1
DNA: TGTGCCAGCACCAAGTCTCCTCGCCCTGAGCAGTACTTC; CDR3: CASTKSPRPEQYF; J: TRBJ2-7; size: many; D: NA; V: TRBV6-1
DNA: TGTGCCAGCAGCCGAGGACTGAGCTCTGGGGCCAACGTCCTGACTTTC; CDR3: CASSRGLSSGANVLTF; J: TRBJ2-6; size: NA; D: NA; V: TRBV11-3
DNA: TGCAGTGCTAGAGATGACCTCTACGAGCAGTACTTC; CDR3: CSARDDLYEQYF; J: TRBJ2-7; size: many; D: NA; V: TRBV20-1
DNA: TGTGCCAGCAGTTCCATCCTTAGCGGGAGTGGGGAGGGTCTGGGCAATGAGCAGTTCTTC; CDR3: CASSSILSGSGEGLGNEQFF; J: TRBJ2-1; size: many; D: TRBD2; V: TRBV12-3/TRBV12-4
DNA: TGTGCCAGTAGTAGGGAGACTAGCGGGAGAGGTGAGACCCAGTACTTC; CDR3: CASSRETSGRGETQYF; J: TRBJ2-5; size: few; D: TRBD2; V: TRBV19
DNA: TGTGCCACCAGTGATGGGACAGCTAACTATGGCTACACCTTC; CDR3: CATSDGTANYGYTF; J: TRBJ1-2; size: many; D: TRBD1; V: TRBV24-1
DNA: TGTGCCAGTAGTATAGACCGGACGGCGAACACTGAAGCTTTCTTT; CDR3: CASSIDRTANTEAFF; J: TRBJ1-1; size: many; D: NA; V: TRBV19
DNA: TGTGCCAGCAGCCTCCGGAGTGGGTCCTACAATGAGCAGTTCTTC; CDR3: CASSLRSGSYNEQFF; J: TRBJ2-1; size: NA; D: NA; V: TRBV7-2
DNA: TGCAGCGTTATACGGGACTTTACCTACGAGCAGTACTTC; CDR3: CSVIRDFTYEQYF; J: TRBJ2-7; size: many; D: NA; V: TRBV29-1
DNA: TGTGCCAGCAGCGTGGGCGGGACCTTTGATACGCAGTATTTT; CDR3: CASSVGGTFDTQYF; J: TRBJ2-3; size: many; D: NA; V: TRBV7-2
DNA: TGTGCCAGCAGCTTAATGGTGGCTTCGAGCTCCTACGAGCAGTACTTC; CDR3: CASSLMVASSSYEQYF; J: TRBJ2-7; size: many; D: NA; V: TRBV7-8
DNA: TGTGCCTGGACCCCTGGGGGACCCTTGGGTTCACCCCTCCACTTT; CDR3: CAWTPGGPLGSPLHF; J: TRBJ1-6; size: NA; D: NA; V: TRBV30
DNA: TGCGCCAGCAGCCTTTCGAGCTTCCGGGCAGCTAGGGGAACTGAAGCTTTCTTT; CDR3: CASSLSSFRAARGTEAFF; J: TRBJ1-1; size: few; D: NA; V: TRBV4-1
DNA: TGTGCCAGCAGCTCGGAGAAGGGACCGCGACATGGTGAAGCTTTCTTT; CDR3: CASSSEKGPRHGEAFF; J: TRBJ1-1; size: NA; D: NA; V: TRBV5-6
DNA: TGTGCCAGCAGCTTAACTAGCGCCACCGGGGAGCTGTTTTTT; CDR3: CASSLTSATGELFF; J: TRBJ2-2; size: NA; D: TRBD2; V: TRBV5-4
DNA: TGCAGTGTTCCAGAACCCGGGCTCCCCTACAGGGCCCAAGAGACCCAGTACTTC; CDR3: CSVPEPGLPYRAQETQYF; J: TRBJ2-5; size: NA; D: NA; V: TRBV20-1
DNA: TGTGCCAGCAGTTCCCCCGGGACGGGGAACACTGAAGCTTTCTTT; CDR3: CASSSPGTGNTEAFF; J: TRBJ1-1; size: NA; D: NA; V: TRBV27
DNA: TGTGCCAGCAGCCGGACTAGCGGGAAGGGTCTTGAGCAGTTCTTC; CDR3: CASSRTSGKGLEQFF; J: TRBJ2-1; size: NA; D: TRBD2; V: TRBV7-9
DNA: TGTGCCAGTAGTATATATCTTCAAGAGACCCAGTACTTC; CDR3: CASSIYLQETQYF; J: TRBJ2-5; size: many; D: NA; V: TRBV19
DNA: TGTGCCAGCACCGGACTAGCGGGAGATGGGACCCAGTACTTC; CDR3: CASTGLAGDGTQYF; J: TRBJ2-5; size: many; D: TRBD2; V: TRBV2
DNA: TGTGCCAGCAGTTTATGGCCCGGGGGTCGGGGCTACACCTTC; CDR3: CASSLWPGGRGYTF; J: TRBJ1-2; size: many; D: NA; V: TRBV27
DNA: TGTGCCATCAGTGAGGGGACTCAGCAGTTCTTC; CDR3: CAISEGTQQFF; J: TRBJ2-1; size: few; D: NA; V: TRBV10-3
DNA: TGTGCCAGCAGTCTAGCGGGGTACACCGGGGAGCTGTTTTTT; CDR3: CASSLAGYTGELFF; J: TRBJ2-2; size: many; D: TRBD2; V: TRBV2
DNA: TGTGCCAGCTCACCACCGGATACAGGGAAGCAGTACTTC; CDR3: CASSPPDTGKQYF; J: TRBJ2-7; size: NA; D: NA; V: TRBV18
DNA: TGCGCCAGCCGCCACGGGGATGGGGGGAACACTGAAGCTTTCTTT; CDR3: CASRHGDGGNTEAFF; J: TRBJ1-1; size: many; D: NA; V: TRBV5-1
DNA: TGTGCCAGCAGCCCCAGGGCAGCCGGGGCCAACGTCCTGACTTTC; CDR3: CASSPRAAGANVLTF; J: TRBJ2-6; size: NA; D: NA; V: TRBV3-1
DNA: TGTGCCAGCAGCCCCGGACTGGCATCCTACAATGAGCAGTTCTTC; CDR3: CASSPGLASYNEQFF; J: TRBJ2-1; size: many; D: NA; V: TRBV12-3/TRBV12-4
DNA: TGTGCCAGCAGTCCCGGGGATTTGTCCTACGAGCAGTACTTC; CDR3: CASSPGDLSYEQYF; J: TRBJ2-7; size: many; D: NA; V: TRBV28
DNA: TGCGCCAGCAGCAACGACGGAGGCAATCAGCCCCAGCATTTT; CDR3: CASSNDGGNQPQHF; J: TRBJ1-5; size: many; D: NA; V: TRBV5-1
DNA: TGTGCCAGCAGTTACTCGTTCTTAGCGGGACTCCAAGAGACCCAGTACTTC; CDR3: CASSYSFLAGLQETQYF; J: TRBJ2-5; size: many; D: TRBD2; V: TRBV6-5
DNA: TGTGCCAGCAGTCTCTACGGACAGGGACTATATGGCTACACCTTC; CDR3: CASSLYGQGLYGYTF; J: TRBJ1-2; size: many; D: TRBD1; V: TRBV2
DNA: TGTGCCAGTAAGGCAGACACACGTGCTAACTATGGCTACACCTTC; CDR3: CASKADTRANYGYTF; J: TRBJ1-2; size: NA; D: NA; V: TRBV19
DNA: TGTGCCAGCAGTCTAACGCAGGGGGCGCGAGGCTACACCTTC; CDR3: CASSLTQGARGYTF; J: TRBJ1-2; size: many; D: TRBD1; V: TRBV28
DNA: TGTGCCAGCAGCATCGGGACAGGGGTGGAAAAACTGTTTTTT; CDR3: CASSIGTGVEKLFF; J: TRBJ1-4; size: many; D: TRBD1; V: TRBV11-2
DNA: TGCGCCAGCAGCCAACTTATGACAGGGGTTACTAATTCACCCCTCCACTTT; CDR3: CASSQLMTGVTNSPLHF; J: TRBJ1-6; size: NA; D: TRBD1; V: TRBV4-1